Listed below are T cell receptor beta chains from one sample, sequenced in a study of beta chain features in type 1 diabetes. This table comes from immunoSEQ multiplex PCR, and its TCRdb copy is limited to in-frame clones, with some not included. The sample includes about 900,000 clones, 17% of them seen just once. Material: naive CD4+ T cells from blood. These receptors all stem from a woman aged 18-29 years in good health. The CDR3 runs from the conserved cysteine through the conserved F or W. Fields, in order: V gene, clone size, D gene, J gene, CDR3 protein, CDR3 DNA. The D gene is left open where the match is weak. The size of a clone is reported for some rows only, either as once, few or many, or as a class for expanded clones.

V gene: TRBV18
clone size: few
D gene: .
J gene: TRBJ2-2
CDR3 protein: CASSRSEVGHNTGELFF
CDR3 DNA: TGTGCCAGCTCACGGAGCGAAGTGGGCCACAACACCGGGGAGCTGTTTTTT

V gene: TRBV5-4
clone size: few
D gene: .
J gene: TRBJ1-1
CDR3 protein: CASSPKGQGNTEAFF
CDR3 DNA: TGTGCCAGCAGCCCTAAGGGGCAGGGGAACACTGAAGCTTTCTTT

V gene: TRBV2
clone size: few
D gene: .
J gene: TRBJ2-7
CDR3 protein: CASTLTYEQYF
CDR3 DNA: TGTGCCAGCACTCTAACCTACGAGCAGTACTTC

V gene: TRBV11-2
clone size: once
D gene: .
J gene: TRBJ2-3
CDR3 protein: CASSPGGPRDTQYF
CDR3 DNA: TGTGCCAGCAGCCCCGGAGGGCCGCGGGATACGCAGTATTTT

V gene: TRBV11-2
clone size: few
D gene: .
J gene: TRBJ1-5
CDR3 protein: CASSLVGSNQPQHF
CDR3 DNA: TGTGCCAGCAGCTTAGTGGGGAGCAATCAGCCCCAGCATTTT

V gene: TRBV6-5
clone size: few
D gene: .
J gene: TRBJ1-4
CDR3 protein: CASSLTLRDEKLFF
CDR3 DNA: TGTGCCAGCAGTTTGACCCTTCGGGATGAAAAACTGTTTTTT

V gene: TRBV27
clone size: .
D gene: .
J gene: TRBJ1-5
CDR3 protein: CASSPVPGHPSNQPQHF
CDR3 DNA: TGTGCCAGCAGTCCGGTCCCGGGACATCCTAGCAATCAGCCCCAGCATTTT

V gene: TRBV7-3
clone size: few
D gene: .
J gene: TRBJ2-6
CDR3 protein: CASSPRNISGANVLTF
CDR3 DNA: TGTGCCAGCAGCCCAAGAAACATCTCTGGGGCCAACGTCCTGACTTTC

V gene: TRBV4-3
clone size: few
D gene: TRBD1
J gene: TRBJ2-3
CDR3 protein: CASSQGQGASDTQYF
CDR3 DNA: TGCGCCAGCAGCCAAGGACAGGGGGCCTCGGATACGCAGTATTTT

V gene: TRBV19
clone size: few
D gene: TRBD2
J gene: TRBJ2-1
CDR3 protein: CASSMASGGRSYNEQFF
CDR3 DNA: TGTGCCAGTAGTATGGCTAGCGGGGGACGCTCCTACAATGAGCAGTTCTTC

V gene: TRBV29-1
clone size: .
D gene: TRBD2
J gene: TRBJ2-5
CDR3 protein: CSVKSLAGGYQETQYF
CDR3 DNA: TGCAGCGTTAAATCTCTAGCGGGAGGATACCAAGAGACCCAGTACTTC

V gene: TRBV29-1
clone size: .
D gene: TRBD1
J gene: TRBJ2-1
CDR3 protein: CSVGQGFYNEQFF
CDR3 DNA: TGCAGCGTCGGACAGGGATTCTACAATGAGCAGTTCTTC

V gene: TRBV6-6
clone size: few
D gene: .
J gene: TRBJ1-5
CDR3 protein: CAARDGSNQPQHF
CDR3 DNA: TGTGCCGCCCGAGACGGTAGCAATCAGCCCCAGCATTTT

V gene: TRBV10-3
clone size: .
D gene: .
J gene: TRBJ2-4
CDR3 protein: CAISEFGGRTKNIQYF
CDR3 DNA: TGTGCCATCAGTGAATTCGGGGGGCGAACCAAAAACATTCAGTACTTC

V gene: TRBV15
clone size: .
D gene: .
J gene: TRBJ1-3
CDR3 protein: CATSRAGSSGNTIYF
CDR3 DNA: TGTGCCACCAGCAGGGCGGGGAGCTCTGGAAACACCATATATTTT

V gene: TRBV7-3
clone size: few
D gene: .
J gene: TRBJ2-7
CDR3 protein: CASSTTFYEQYF
CDR3 DNA: TGTGCCAGCAGCACGACCTTCTACGAGCAGTACTTC

V gene: TRBV18
clone size: few
D gene: TRBD2
J gene: TRBJ2-1
CDR3 protein: CASSPSGGSYNEQFF
CDR3 DNA: TGTGCCAGCTCACCAAGCGGGGGCTCCTACAATGAGCAGTTCTTC

V gene: TRBV7-9
clone size: few
D gene: .
J gene: TRBJ1-3
CDR3 protein: CASSPSVSGNTIYF
CDR3 DNA: TGTGCCAGCAGCCCCTCGGTCTCTGGAAACACCATATATTTT